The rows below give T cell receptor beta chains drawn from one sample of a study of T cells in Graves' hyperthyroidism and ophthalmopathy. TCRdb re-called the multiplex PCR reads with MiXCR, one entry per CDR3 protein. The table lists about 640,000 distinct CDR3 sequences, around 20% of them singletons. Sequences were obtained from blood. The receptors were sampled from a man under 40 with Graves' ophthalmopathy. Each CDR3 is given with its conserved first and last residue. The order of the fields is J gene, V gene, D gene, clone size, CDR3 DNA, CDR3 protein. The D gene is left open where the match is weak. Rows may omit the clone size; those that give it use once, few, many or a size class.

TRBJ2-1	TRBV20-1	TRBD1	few	TGCAGTGCTAGGAAGGGCAGGGGGTACAATGAGCAGTTCTTC	CSARKGRGYNEQFF
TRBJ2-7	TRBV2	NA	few	TGTGCCGCGGCAGAGGCCTACGAGCAGTACTTC	CAAAEAYEQYF
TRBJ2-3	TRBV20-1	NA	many	TGCAGTGCTAGCCCCCGGCGTACTAGCACAGATACGCAGTATTTT	CSASPRRTSTDTQYF
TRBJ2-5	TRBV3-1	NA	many	TGTGCCAGCAGCCAACGGCGGCAAGAGACCCAGTACTTC	CASSQRRQETQYF
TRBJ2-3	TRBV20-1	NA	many	TGCAGTGCCCTGCGCCCCGGTCCAGATACGCAGTATTTT	CSALRPGPDTQYF
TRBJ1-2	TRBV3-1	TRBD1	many	TGTGCCAGCAGCCCCGGTGGGGTCCGGACAGGTCACTATGGCTACACCTTC	CASSPGGVRTGHYGYTF
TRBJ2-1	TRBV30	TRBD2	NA	TGTGCCTGGAGTGTATGGTTCGGGACTAGCGGGAGTATGCCCTACAATGAGCAGTTCTTC	CAWSVWFGTSGSMPYNEQFF
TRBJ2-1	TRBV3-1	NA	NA	TGTGCCAGCAGCCAGGGGCAGGGTAACAACAATGAGCAGTTCTTC	CASSQGQGNNNEQFF
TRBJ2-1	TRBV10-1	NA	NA	TGCGCCAGCAAGGGTAGCGTAACGGGGGATGAGCAGTTCTTC	CASKGSVTGDEQFF
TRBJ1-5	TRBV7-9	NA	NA	TGTGCCAGCAGAGTTGGCAATCAGCCCCAGCATTTT	CASRVGNQPQHF
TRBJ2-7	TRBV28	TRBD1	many	TGTGCCAGCAGACCGGGACAGGGACCTTCCTACGAGCAGTACTTC	CASRPGQGPSYEQYF
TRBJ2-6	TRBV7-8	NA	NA	TGTGCCAGCAGCCACAGGGGGGCCAACGTCCTGACTTTC	CASSHRGANVLTF
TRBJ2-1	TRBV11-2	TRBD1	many	TGTGCCAGCAGCCCCGGGACAGGGACCAATGAGCAGTTCTTC	CASSPGTGTNEQFF
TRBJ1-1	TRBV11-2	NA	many	TGTGCCAGCAGCGTACAGGGAGGTTCCACTGAAGCTTTCTTT	CASSVQGGSTEAFF
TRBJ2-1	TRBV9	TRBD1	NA	TGTGCCAGCAGCGTACATGGGACAGACAATGAGCAGTTCTTC	CASSVHGTDNEQFF
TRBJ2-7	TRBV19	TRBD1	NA	TGTGCCAGTACCCAGGGGGCTAGCTCCTACGAGCAGTACTTC	CASTQGASSYEQYF
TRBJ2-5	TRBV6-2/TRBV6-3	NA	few	TGTGCCAGCAGTTACCTGTTCGGACCCCAAGAGACCCAGTACTTC	CASSYLFGPQETQYF
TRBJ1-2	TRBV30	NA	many	TGTGCCTGGAGTGTACTCGGACCCTTGGGAGGCTACACCTTC	CAWSVLGPLGGYTF
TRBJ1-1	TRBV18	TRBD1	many	TGTGCCAGCTCACCACGGGGACAGGTGAACACTGAAGCTTTCTTT	CASSPRGQVNTEAFF
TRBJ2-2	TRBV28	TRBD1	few	TGTGCCAGCAGTTGGATGGACAGGGGAACCGGGGAGCTGTTTTTT	CASSWMDRGTGELFF
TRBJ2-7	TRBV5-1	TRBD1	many	TGCGCCAGCAGCTTGGGCGACAGGGGGAACGACGAGCAGTACTTC	CASSLGDRGNDEQYF
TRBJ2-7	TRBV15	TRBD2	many	TGTGCCACCAGCAGAGGGGCCTTAGGCGGGAGGCTTTCCACCGAGGAGCAGTACTTC	CATSRGALGGRLSTEEQYF
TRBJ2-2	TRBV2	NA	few	TGTGCCAGCAGTGAACTGGAGGGAAGGAACACCGGGGAGCTGTTTTTT	CASSELEGRNTGELFF
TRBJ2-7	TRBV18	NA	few	TGTGCCAGCTCACCACCGGGACAAACCTCCTACGAGCAGTACTTC	CASSPPGQTSYEQYF
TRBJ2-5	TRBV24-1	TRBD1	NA	TGTGCCACCAGTGACCCCGACAGGGCTGAAGAGACCCAGTACTTC	CATSDPDRAEETQYF
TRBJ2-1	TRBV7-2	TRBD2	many	TGTGCCAGCAGCTCACTAGCGGGAGGGCTCTCCTACAATGAGCAGTTCTTC	CASSSLAGGLSYNEQFF
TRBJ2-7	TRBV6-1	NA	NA	TGTGCCATCAATACAGGGCTACGTACCCCCTACGAGCAGTACTTC	CAINTGLRTPYEQYF
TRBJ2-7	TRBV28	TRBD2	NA	TGTGCCAGCAACCCTAGCGGGAGAACCTACGAGCAGTACTTC	CASNPSGRTYEQYF
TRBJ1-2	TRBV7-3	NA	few	TGTGCCAGCAGCTTAGGGGGCAAGAACTATGGCTACACCTTC	CASSLGGKNYGYTF
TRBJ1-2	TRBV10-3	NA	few	TGTGCCATCAGTGAGTCTGGCCCCCATGGCTACACCTTC	CAISESGPHGYTF
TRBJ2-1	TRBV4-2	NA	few	TGTGCCAGCAGCCCCTCCTCCGGGGTAGATCTGCATGAGCAGTTCTTC	CASSPSSGVDLHEQFF
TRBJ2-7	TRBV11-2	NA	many	TGTGCCAGCAGCCCGGGACGGACTTACGAGCAGTACTTC	CASSPGRTYEQYF
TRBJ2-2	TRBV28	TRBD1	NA	TGTGCCAGCAGTCTCCGGGGACAGGGGAACACCGGGGAGCTGTTTTTT	CASSLRGQGNTGELFF
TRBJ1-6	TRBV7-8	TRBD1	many	TGTGCCAGCAGCCAGCAGACAGGGGGCCTGTGGCATTCACCCCTCCACTTT	CASSQQTGGLWHSPLHF
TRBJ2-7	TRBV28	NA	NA	TGTGCCAGCAGTTTATATTCCGGGACTTTCTACGAGCAGTACTTC	CASSLYSGTFYEQYF
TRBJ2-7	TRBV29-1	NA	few	TGCAGCGTTGAAATAGATGACAACCCGTGGGACGAGCAGTACTTC	CSVEIDDNPWDEQYF
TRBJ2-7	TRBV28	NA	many	TGTGCCAGCACCCCCCAGACCTCTGTGGGGCAGTACTTC	CASTPQTSVGQYF
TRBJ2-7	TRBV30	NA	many	TGTGCCTACCCGCCTAGTGGGGCCTACGAGCAGTACTTC	CAYPPSGAYEQYF
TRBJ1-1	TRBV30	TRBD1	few	TGTGCCTGGAGTACCCCACAGGGGGGAGGCACTGAAGCTTTCTTT	CAWSTPQGGGTEAFF
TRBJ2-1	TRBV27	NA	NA	TGTGCCAGCAGTTTTGGACTATACAATGAGCAGTTCTTC	CASSFGLYNEQFF
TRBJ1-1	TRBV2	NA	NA	TGTGCCAGCAATGGAAGGGCGGGAAGCACTGAAGCTTTCTTT	CASNGRAGSTEAFF
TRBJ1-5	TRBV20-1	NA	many	TGCAGTGCTAGGATAGGCCGTTCGGGCAATCAGCCCCAGCATTTT	CSARIGRSGNQPQHF
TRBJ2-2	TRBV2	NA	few	TGTGCCAGCAGTGAATTCGCCACCGGGGAGCTGTTTTTT	CASSEFATGELFF
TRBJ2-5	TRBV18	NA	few	TGTGCCAGCTCACCACCCCCGGCGACTCAAGAGACCCAGTACTTC	CASSPPPATQETQYF
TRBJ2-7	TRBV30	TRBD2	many	TGTGCCTGGCGCAGCGGGAGAGGCGAGCAGTACTTC	CAWRSGRGEQYF
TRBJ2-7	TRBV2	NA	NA	TGTGCCAGCCGGGTTCAAGAGATGATTCCTTACGAGCAGTACTTC	CASRVQEMIPYEQYF
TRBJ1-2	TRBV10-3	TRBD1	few	TGTGCCATCCCGGGACAGGGCAACTATGGCTACACCTTC	CAIPGQGNYGYTF
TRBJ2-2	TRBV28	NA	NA	TGTGCCAGCAGTCGGGACCAACGAGCCGGGGAGCTGTTTTTT	CASSRDQRAGELFF
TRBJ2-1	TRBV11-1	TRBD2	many	TGTGCCAGCAGCCCCCAACTAGCGGCGAACAATGAGCAGTTCTTC	CASSPQLAANNEQFF
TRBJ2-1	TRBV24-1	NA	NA	TGTGCCACCAGTGCCCCCGGGAACAATGAGCAGTTCTTC	CATSAPGNNEQFF
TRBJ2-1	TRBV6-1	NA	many	TGCGCCAGCAGATCGGGCTCCTACAATGAGCAGTTCTTC	CASRSGSYNEQFF
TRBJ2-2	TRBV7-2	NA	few	TGTGCCAGCAGCTTAGAGGACAGTACAAACGGGGAGCTGTTTTTT	CASSLEDSTNGELFF
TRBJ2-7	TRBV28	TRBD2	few	TGTGCCAGCAGCCAAATCGGGCAGTCCGGGACTAATTCCTACGAGCAGTACTTC	CASSQIGQSGTNSYEQYF
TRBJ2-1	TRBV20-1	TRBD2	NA	TGCAGTCCCCAGGATAGCGGGCGCCCCAGCTCCTACAATGAGCAGTTCTTC	CSPQDSGRPSSYNEQFF
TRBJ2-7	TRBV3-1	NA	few	TGTGCCAGCAGCCAAGTGGGGGTGGGGGTTATGGTCGAGCAGTACTTC	CASSQVGVGVMVEQYF
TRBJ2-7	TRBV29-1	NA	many	TGCAGCGTTGAGGTTGAGGGCGCCTACGAGCAGTACTTC	CSVEVEGAYEQYF
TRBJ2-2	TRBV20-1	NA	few	TGCAGTGCTAGGGACTCCACCGGGGAGCTGTTTTTT	CSARDSTGELFF
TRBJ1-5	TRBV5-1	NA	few	TGCGCCAGCAGCGATCGTAGGGGGGCAAGCAATCAGCCCCAGCATTTT	CASSDRRGASNQPQHF
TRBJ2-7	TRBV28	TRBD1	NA	TGTGCCAGCAGTTCGACAGGGGCCGGTCGCTCCGAGCAGTACTTC	CASSSTGAGRSEQYF